The sequence of this TCR beta chain was determined in a study of OX40 agonist ivuxolimab in advanced cancers. About the investigation overall: Ivuxolimab was a fully human IgG2 agonistic monoclonal antibody targeting the costimulatory receptor OX40 (CD134). Intravenous ivuxolimab was administered to patients every 2 weeks at six dose levels: 0.01, 0.1, 0.3, 1.5, 3 and 10 mg/kg. Among the approximately 50 dose-escalation patients, about 19 had hepatocellular carcinoma, 15 or so melanoma, 9 renal cell carcinoma and 9 head and neck cancer. The dose-escalation cohort was around 84% male with a mean age of roughly 60 years, ranging from about 20 to 80. Patients were allowed to have had prior anti-PD-1, anti-PD-L1 or anti-CTLA-4 therapy, and around 37% of the dose-escalation patients had previously received checkpoint inhibitors. Three dose-escalation patients achieved partial responses, one with hepatocellular carcinoma and two with cutaneous melanoma. Peripheral TCRbeta sequencing aimed to test whether ivuxolimab altered TCR sequence diversity and caused clonal T-cell expansion. The paper describes the monotherapy dose-escalation part (N = 52 patients) of the phase I trial of ivuxolimab. Paper-wide results and their limitations: The antigen specificity of the peripheral T cells that underwent clonal expansion was not determined. After ivuxolimab, expanded clones were on average more numerous among CD8+ T cells than among CD4+ T cells. In the 0.1-3.0 mg/kg groups, partial responders were among the patients with the lowest normalized peripheral clonal expansion, particularly in CD8+ T cells. Low levels of normalized T-cell clonal expansion were also seen in some patients who did not respond. At doses from 0.1 to 3.0 mg/kg, clonal expansion was seen in both CD4+ and CD8+ blood T cells between baseline and week 6.

Genomic DNA was extracted from sorted cells for sequencing of the TCRbeta CDR3 region. TCRbeta CDR3 regions were sequenced using the immunoSEQ Assay. The table comes from immuneACCESS by way of TCRdb, which keeps in-frame sequences with V and J called. Part of the clones is missing from these tables; in studies checked, under half for an unresolved V gene and the rest for unknown reasons. The table for this sample lists around 16,000 clones; about 77% of them were counted only once. The ten largest clones capture 25% to 35% of the sample. CDR1 and CDR2 are drawn from the germline V gene: MDHEN, SYDVKM. Between the V and J ends, shortened by 4 bases and 6 bases respectively, the junction contains 12 bases. CDR3 length: 13 amino acids, cysteine to phenylalanine. Just CDR3 DNA is preserved here, 39 bases in frame from base 1. This clone was seen a few times. What antigen it recognizes has not been identified. The sample holds no much larger clone one base away, and base qualities are not on file.

The trial excluded patients who had a history of autoimmune disease or were on systemic immunosuppression. Peripheral blood for TCR sequencing was collected from all dose cohorts at baseline, on cycle 4 day 1, and on cycle 7 day 1. The samples were taken from a phase I, first-in-human, multicenter, open-label dose-escalation trial of ivuxolimab. Adults with locally advanced or metastatic melanoma, renal cell, hepatocellular, or head and neck squamous cell carcinoma were enrolled in the trial. Before TCR sequencing, CD4+ and CD8+ T cells were separately sorted from peripheral blood. The source material was CD4+ or CD8+ T cells sorted from blood, sampled in a trial of the OX40 agonist ivuxolimab. The TCR sequence derives from an adult with an advanced solid tumor such as melanoma, head and neck, liver or kidney cancer. The chain was built from TRBV28 and TRBJ1-2; a confident D gene designation cannot be given. The CDR3 region has the sequence CASSSLTRHGYTF. The DNA sequence follows: TGTGCCAGCAGTTCCTTGACCCGCCATGGCTACACCTTC.